This record concerns one TCR beta chain sequence. Its cognate antigen is unknown. Since a much larger clone is just one base distant, this may be a read error. This sample stems from a study of spatial heterogeneity in lung cancer. On the study more broadly: Detected sequences consistently included more beta-chain ones than alpha-chain ones.

The CDR3 has 16 residues. The V segment lost 3 bases and the J segment 3 bases; nucleotides outside the gene matches: 8. Looked up from germline, CDR1 is LGHNA and CDR2 is YNFKEQ. Points from the study as a whole: Circulating ubiquitous expanded tumor TCRs were observed more frequently at resection than at follow-up.

TCRdb itself ran the 5' RACE reads through MiXCR, one entry per CDR3 protein. The sample has some 11,000 distinct CDR3 sequences; about 5.7% are singletons. Regarding time point: sample taken at primary tumor resection. No cells were sorted before sequencing. The whole RNA sequenced was extracted from tumor, nontumor lung or frozen PBMC. The clonotype comes from a male donor with early-stage non-small cell lung cancer. J is TRBJ2-5 and V is TRBV4-2; 9 bases are shared with TRBD2. The sequenced sample was PBMCs, obtained at surgery. DNA of the CDR3: TGTGCCAGCAGCCATGTGTTAGCGGGAGCCAAAGAGACCCAGTACTTC. Protein: CASSHVLAGAKETQYF.